The 31 T cell receptor beta chains below all came from one sample that was sequenced in a study of T-cell reconstitution after alpha-beta-depleted transplantation in children. Unique molecular identifiers tagged the TCRbeta library. TCRdb reprocessed the PCR reads via MiXCR and lists one record per CDR3 protein. Of 200,000 or so distinct CDR3 sequences listed, 8.4% are singletons. Sequenced here: PBMCs, mostly from graft donor cells, sampled 360 days after TCRalphabeta/CD19-depleted stem cell transplant. These receptors were taken from a male patient aged 2-9 years who had a stem cell transplant for acute myeloid leukemia, so the T cells may come from the graft donor.

The rearrangement links TRBV2 to TRBJ2-7; TRBD2 agrees at 10 bases. From germline, CDR1 is SNHLY and CDR2 FYNNEI. The CDR3 has 15 residues. Trimming cost V 6 bases and J 7 bases; bases outside gene matches: 12. CDR3 nucleotide sequence: TGTGCCAGCAGCCATGGGGGACTAGCGTCGGAAGAGCAGTACTTC. It specifies CASSHGGLASEEQYF.

The chain couples TRBV11-2 to TRBJ2-1; D uncertain. The germline V and J ends were trimmed by 0 bases and 9 bases, with 15 bases remaining between them. The CDR3 extends over 15 amino acids. CDR1 and CDR2 (germline): SGHAT, FQNNGV. The CDR3 spells CASSLEAGLGSEQFF. DNA for the CDR3: TGTGCCAGCAGCTTAGAGGCCGGGCTAGGCAGTGAGCAGTTCTTC.

In this sample, this clonotype turned up many times. J is TRBJ2-1 and V is TRBV5-1; the match to TRBD2 covers 13 bases. With V trimmed by 0 bases and J by 7 bases, 10 bases remained unmatched. CDR1 is SGHRS and CDR2 is YFSETQ in the germline V gene. CDR3 size: 18 residues. The CDR3 region has the DNA TGCGCCAGCAGCTTGGCCCGGACTAGCGGGGGTACTTGGAATGAGCAGTTCTTC. Translating gives CASSLARTSGGTWNEQFF.

In this sample, this clonotype turned up a few times. The V gene is TRBV20-1, the J gene TRBJ1-5, with D perhaps matching TRBD1 (6 bases). The ends were cut back, 6 bases at V and 2 bases at J, with 11 bases in the middle. The CDR3 spans 13 residues. CDR1 and CDR2 (germline): DFQATT, SNEGSKA (reference sequence). In DNA, the CDR3 is TGCAGTGCCCAGGGGTTTCGCAATCAGCCCCAGCATTTT. It yields the protein CSAQGFRNQPQHF.

V usage is TRBV4-3 and J usage is TRBJ2-7; D not resolved. The CDR3 is made up of 13 amino acids. Trimming removed 2 bases from V and 6 bases from J, with 11 bases in between. Germline V gives CDR1 LGHNA, CDR2 YSLEER. For the CDR3, the DNA is TGCGCCAGCAGCCAAATAAGGAGAGGCGAGCAGTACTTC. This gives the protein CASSQIRRGEQYF.

This clonotype was seen ten or more times. The J gene is TRBJ2-2, the V gene TRBV6-5; D tentatively reads TRBD1 or TRBD2 (5 bases each). This CDR3 region has 16 residues. V lost 2 bases, J lost 6 bases, and 16 bases lay in between. The germline V gene encodes CDR1 MNHEY and CDR2 SVGAGI. This CDR3 is CASSYPGTRPAGELFF. The CDR3 DNA sequence: TGTGCCAGCAGTTACCCCGGGACCAGACCAGCCGGGGAGCTGTTTTTT.

This clonotype was observed many times. This chain joins TRBV6-5 and TRBJ2-7; D unclear. Trimming cost V 0 bases and J 12 bases, with 18 bases left between them. Per germline, CDR1 MNHEY and CDR2 SVGAGI. This CDR3 contains 14 residues. The CDR3 DNA follows: TGTGCCAGCAGTTACTCGGTGGCAGATCCAACCCGGTACTTC. Translation gives CASSYSVADPTRYF.

CDR3 sequence (DNA): TGCAGTGCTAGAGCTCCGGGGACTAGCGGCTACGAGCAGTACTTC. Its translation: CSARAPGTSGYEQYF. The chain has TRBV20-1 and TRBJ2-7, with 11 bases that match TRBD2. CDR1 and CDR2 (germline): DFQATT, SNEGSKA (reference sequence). V lost 1 base and J lost 3; bases outside the gene matches: 5. This CDR3 has 15 residues.

The sample holds a few counts of this clonotype. CDR3 coding DNA: TGTGCCAGCTCACGAAGCGGTTACAATGAGCAGTTCTTC. It yields the protein CASSRSGYNEQFF. The rearrangement joins TRBV18 to TRBJ2-1; D may be TRBD2 (5 bases). This CDR3 region has 13 residues. The germline CDR1 and CDR2 sequences are KGHSH and LQKENI. V was trimmed by 4 bases and J by 4 bases, leaving 8 bases between them.

This clonotype was counted between two and nine times. The chain couples TRBV2 to TRBJ2-5; TRBD1 is a possible D gene (5 bases). Germline CDR1 and CDR2: SNHLY and FYNNEI. CDR3 length equals 15 residues. The V end lost 3 bases, the J end lost 2 bases, and 13 bases lay between the germline ends. The CDR3 DNA sequence: TGTGCCAGCAGTGATCTTCGACAGCAACAAGAGACCCAGTACTTC. Amino acids: CASSDLRQQQETQYF.

This clonotype was seen repeatedly, ten times or more. This chain uses TRBV12-3 or TRBV12-4 with TRBJ2-1, with no clear D. V was pared by 3 bases and J by 2 bases, with 8 bases between. This CDR3 region has 14 residues. CDR3 in amino acids: CASSFSQAYNEQFF. The CDR3 nucleotides read TGTGCCAGCAGTTTCAGCCAGGCCTACAATGAGCAGTTCTTC.

This clonotype was seen ten or more times. The chain combines TRBV5-1 with TRBJ2-5; D not resolved. The germline V gene encodes CDR1 SGHRS and CDR2 YFSETQ. Trimming cost V 0 bases and J 4 bases, with 7 bases left between them. The CDR3 length is 13 residues. The CDR3 nucleotides are TGCGCCAGCAGCTTGGATGGTGTAGAGACCCAGTACTTC. Its protein is CASSLDGVETQYF. Variable domain in full (rest from reference TRBV5-1 and TRBJ2-5): KAGVTQTPRYLIKTRGQQVTLSCSPISGHRSVSWYQQTPGQGLQFLFEYFSETQRNKGNFPGRFSGRQFSNSRSEMNVSTLELGDSALYLCASSLDGVETQYFGPGTRLLVL.

In its sample, this clonotype was seen once. The chain employs TRBV5-6 and TRBJ2-5; tentative D call: TRBD2 (6 bases). The V gene's germline CDR1 is SGHDT and CDR2 YYEEEE. The CDR3 is 15 amino acids. Trimming shortened V by 9 bases and J by 5 bases, and 23 bases separated the two germline ends. CDR3 coding DNA: TGTGCCATCGGCTCCGGGGAGGATTTCGAGGAGACCCAGTACTTC. Protein product: CAIGSGEDFEETQYF.

This clonotype has ten or more counts. The chain recombines TRBV28 with TRBJ2-3; the D gene is possibly TRBD1 (6 bases). Germline CDR1 and CDR2: MDHEN and SYDVKM. The CDR3 totals 16 residues. V was clipped by 3 bases and J by 3 bases, with 16 bases between them. The CDR3 region is CASSFTASGETDTQYF. DNA for the CDR3: TGTGCCAGCAGTTTCACGGCGTCAGGGGAAACAGATACGCAGTATTTT.

The chain links TRBV20-1 to TRBJ2-5; maybe TRBD2 (5 bases). Per the germline V gene, CDR1 is DFQATT and CDR2 is SNEGSKA (reference sequence). The V and J ends lost 6 bases and 7 bases respectively, with 15 bases between them. The CDR3 is 12 amino acids. CDR3 DNA sequence: TGCAGTGCGAGCATTGATCGGGGGACCCAGTACTTC. Translation gives CSASIDRGTQYF.

This clonotype appeared many times. The chain is built from TRBV20-1 and TRBJ2-2; 8 nucleotides line up with TRBD1. The J segment lost 2 bases and the V segment lost 3 bases, leaving 8 bases of the junction unmatched. CDR3 length: 16 residues. CDR1 DFQATT and CDR2 SNEGSKA come from the germline V gene (reference sequence). The CDR3 loop is CSARRQGTLNTGELFF. CDR3 in DNA: TGCAGTGCTAGGAGACAGGGGACTTTAAACACCGGGGAGCTGTTTTTT.

The chain uses TRBV12-3 or TRBV12-4 and TRBJ1-1; D remains unclear. Between the trimmed V and J ends, which lost 2 bases and 4 bases, there was a span of 8 bases. The CDR3 is 13 amino acids. The CDR3 region is CASSLWVPTEAFF. The CDR3 nucleotides are TGTGCCAGCAGTTTATGGGTCCCCACTGAAGCTTTCTTT.

This clonotype was recorded a few times. The chain uses TRBV3-1 and TRBJ1-5; 12 bases line up with TRBD1. From germline, CDR1 is LGHDT and CDR2 YNNKEL (reference sequence). CDR3 length: 18 amino acids. V was clipped by 4 bases and J by 0 bases; unmatched bases: 7. Written as DNA, the CDR3 is TGTGCCAGCAGCCCCGGGACAGGGGGCACTTATAGCAATCAGCCCCAGCATTTT. Its protein is CASSPGTGGTYSNQPQHF.

V gene TRBV20-1 combines with J gene TRBJ1-1; 7 bases fit TRBD1. The CDR3 is 15 amino acids. Germline V lookup: CDR1 DFQATT, CDR2 SNEGSKA (reference sequence). Trimming cost V 0 bases and J 5 bases; bases outside gene matches: 9. Written as DNA, the CDR3 is TGCAGTGCTAGAGATCTCCCAGGGGGAAGGACTGAAGCTTTCTTT. Protein: CSARDLPGGRTEAFF.

The chain joins TRBV6-4 to TRBJ2-2; no firm D call. The V end was cut by 6 bases, the J end by 0 bases, with 8 bases between. The CDR3 extends over 14 amino acids. CDR1 and CDR2 from the germline V gene are MRHNA and SNTAGT. The DNA of the CDR3 is TGTGCCAGCAGCACAGAAGCGAACACCGGGGAGCTGTTTTTT. This encodes CASSTEANTGELFF.

This clonotype was observed at least ten times. The chain recombines TRBV7-2 with TRBJ2-7; no reliable D call. Germline lookup yields CDR1 SGHTA and CDR2 FQGNSA. The CDR3 runs 13 residues. The V end lost 1 base, the J end lost 7 bases, and 11 bases lay between the germline ends. This chain's CDR3 is CASSLGWLEEQYF. The DNA for the CDR3 is TGTGCCAGCAGCTTAGGGTGGCTGGAAGAGCAGTACTTC. Based on the CDR3 plus reference TRBV7-2 and TRBJ2-7, the full variable domain is GAGVSQSPSNKVTEKGKDVELRCDPISGHTALYWYRQSLGQGLEFLIYFQGNSAPDKSGLPSDRFSAERTGGSVSTLTIQRTQQEDSAVYLCASSLGWLEEQYFGPGTRLTVT.

This clonotype appeared many times. Here the CDR3 reads CASSVDRVYEQYV. The CDR3 DNA reads TGCGCCAGCAGTGTGGACAGGGTTTACGAGCAGTACGTC. The chain uses TRBV10-2 and TRBJ2-7; 8 nucleotides agree with TRBD1. The CDR3 length is 13 residues. Trimming at V came to 4 bases and at J to 4 bases, leaving 3 bases not matched to a gene. Germline CDR1 WSHSY, CDR2 SAAADI.

This clonotype was seen more than once but under ten times. The CDR3 loop is CASSRTPTSDNEQFF. As DNA, the CDR3 is TGTGCCAGCAGCCGAACCCCGACTAGTGACAATGAGCAGTTCTTC. V usage is TRBV7-3 and J usage is TRBJ2-1, with D maybe TRBD2 (6 bases). Between the trimmed V and J ends, which lost 5 bases and 5 bases, there was a span of 16 bases. Germline V gives CDR1 SGHTA, CDR2 FQGTGA. The CDR3 has 15 amino acids.

This clonotype has a count of ten or more. The genes are TRBV20-1 and TRBJ2-4; 12 positions agree with TRBD2. The CDR3 consists of 15 residues. V was clipped by 4 bases and J by 2 bases; unmatched bases: 3. Per germline, CDR1 DFQATT and CDR2 SNEGSKA (reference sequence). The CDR3 nucleotides read TGCAGTGCTATTCTAGCGGGAGGGACCAAAAACATTCAGTACTTC. Amino acid sequence: CSAILAGGTKNIQYF.

The J gene is TRBJ2-3, the V gene TRBV2, with 9 bases aligning to TRBD2. The CDR3 extends over 14 amino acids. Trimming took 4 bases from V and 4 from J; bases not matched to a gene: 3. Germline values: CDR1 SNHLY, CDR2 FYNNEI. CDR3 nucleotides: TGTGCCAGCAGTGTCTCTAGCGGGGCAGATACGCAGTATTTT. Translation gives CASSVSSGADTQYF.

This clonotype came up many times. The CDR3: CATSDGTVQETQYF. The CDR3 DNA follows: TGTGCCACCAGTGATGGGACCGTTCAAGAGACCCAGTACTTC. V is TRBV24-1 and J is TRBJ2-5; D may match TRBD1 or TRBD2 (5 bases each). The CDR3 loop spans 14 amino acids. CDR1 is KGHDR and CDR2 is SFDVKD in the germline V gene. The V gene lost 3 bases and the J gene lost 2 bases, with 9 bases spanning the gap.

This clonotype was counted only a few times. The CDR3 DNA reads as TGTGCCAACAAACAGGGGAATGAGCAGTTCTTC. This translates into CANKQGNEQFF. The J gene is TRBJ2-1, the V gene TRBV2; the match to TRBD1 covers 7 bases. Germline assignment: CDR1 SNHLY and CDR2 FYNNEI. CDR3 size: 11 residues. V was pared by 10 bases and J by 7 bases, with 4 bases of the junction left unmatched.

This clonotype was observed a few times. The chain links TRBV4-2 to TRBJ2-7, with 10 bases that match TRBD2. The CDR3 is 16 residues long. V lost 10 bases to trimming and J lost 4 bases; unmatched junction nucleotides: 16. Germline V gene lookup returns CDR1 LGHNA and CDR2 YNFKEQ. CDR3 sequence (DNA): TGTGCCATGAGCTCCGCCATATCTAGCGGGAGTTACGAGCAGTACTTC. This encodes CAMSSAISSGSYEQYF.

This clonotype has a count of ten or more. V is TRBV7-2 and J is TRBJ2-1; D not resolved. This CDR3 region has 17 residues. Germline CDR1 is SGHTA and CDR2 is FQGNSA. V lost 2 bases and J 2 bases, leaving 16 bases between the germline ends. The CDR3 sequence is CASSLMSFRSPYNEQFF. The CDR3 DNA reads as TGTGCCAGCAGCTTAATGTCCTTTAGATCCCCCTACAATGAGCAGTTCTTC.

This clonotype was detected a few times. This sequence joins TRBV5-5 and TRBJ1-1; 11 nucleotides agree with TRBD1. Germline V CDR1 and CDR2: SGHKS, YYEKEE (reference sequence). The length of the CDR3 is 14 residues. Trimming removed 4 bases from V and 8 bases from J; junction bases left unmatched: 7. The CDR3 protein is CASSAWDRGKEAFF. The CDR3 coding sequence is TGTGCCAGCAGCGCCTGGGACAGGGGGAAAGAAGCTTTCTTT.

The sample holds a few counts of this clonotype. The chain employs TRBV6-1 and TRBJ2-1, with D perhaps given as TRBD1 or TRBD2 (5 bases each). V lost 5 bases and J lost 2, with 19 bases in between. There are 17 residues in the CDR3. Germline CDR1 and CDR2: MNHNS and SASEGT. The CDR3 region has the DNA TGTGCCAGCAGTCTGGCTCTGGGGGTCAGGACCTACAATGAGCAGTTCTTC. This sequence encodes CASSLALGVRTYNEQFF.